Described below is a single TCR beta chain sequence and its context. Its antigen remains unknown. The data were taken from a study of vaccination and CD4 T cells after COVID-19. Looking at the study overall: Convalescent donors totaled six males and four females, including two who were Hispanic.

The Oncomine TCR Beta short-read assay sequenced DNA from cultured CD4+ T cells. TCRdb redid the calling of the PCR reads with MiXCR, one entry per CDR3 protein. The sample carries under 15,000 distinct CDR3 sequences, approximately 50% recorded once. Treatment given: 10-day PBMC culture with coronavirus spike peptide pools or control peptides (ViraFEST assay). In germline, CDR1 is SGHDN, CDR2 FVKESK. CDR3 length: 14 amino acids. The V end was cut by 4 bases, the J end by 4 bases, with 13 bases between. This rearrangement joins TRBV14 to TRBJ1-1; unclear D gene. The sample was CD4+ T cells from blood, cultured in vitro. This sequence was found in a human donor who had recovered from COVID-19. CDR3 in DNA: TGTGCCAGCAGCCGACCACCCCGGGTCACTGAAGCTTTCTTT. Protein product: CASSRPPRVTEAFF.